This TCR beta chain emerged from a study of cytomegalovirus exposure and HLA in healthy donors. Germline V gene lookup returns CDR1 LNHDA and CDR2 SQIVND (reference sequence). CDR3 length: 16 residues. J was trimmed by 9 bases and V by 7 bases; bases with no gene match: 10. This clone was detected only once. The antigen is unknown. Study-level findings and limits: Later analysis reportedly placed an Asian-associated ancestry cluster below the roughly 700-donor mean in N-insertions. Researchers counted 164 TCR beta chains as cytomegalovirus-associated.

PCR amplification relied on 60 Vbeta primers (plus 13 Jbeta primers). Assay: immunoSEQ multiplex PCR; the TCRdb copy retains only in-frame clones and omits some. The sample has about 140,000 clones; 80% are singletons. The chain has TRBV19 and TRBJ2-1; 15 nucleotides line up with TRBD2. This TCR came from a man aged 30 to 45 in good health and CMV-seronegative. Sequenced input: PBMCs. CDR3 protein: CASTPPGTSGRTEQFF. CDR3 DNA sequence: TGTGCCAGTACCCCCCCCGGGACTAGCGGGAGGACTGAGCAGTTCTTC.